Sequencing of this TCR beta chain was carried out in a study of neurological immune-mediated disorders. Broader study findings: Private repertoires in all groups were suggested, as expanded clones shared no CDR3 amino acid sequences across subjects.

Where libraries were unsorted, they were derived from 2 million PBMCs stored at -80 degrees C. With regard to this clonotype: Its specificity is not known. The junction does not match germline at one end; this may be a read error.

TCRdb itself ran the 5' RACE reads through MiXCR, one entry per CDR3 protein. The sample lists about 74,000 distinct CDR3 sequences, around 5.5% seen once, with around 7.2% in the top ten. This CDR3 region has 12 residues. The germline CDR1 and CDR2 sequences are MNHEY and SMNVEV (reference sequence). Sequences were obtained from PBMCs. The rearrangement joins TRBV27 to TRBJ1-6, with 8 bases that match TRBD1. This sequence originates from a man in his late teens or twenties with multiple sclerosis. CDR3 loop: CASRETGAPLNF. In DNA, the CDR3 is TGTGCCAGCAGGGAGACAGGGGCACCCCTCAACTTT.